The rows below give T cell receptor beta chains drawn from one sample of a study of blood T cell repertoires in COVID-19. Some clones are missing from TCRdb's copy, which holds only in-frame ones; the method was immunoSEQ multiplex PCR. The sample includes fewer than 250,000 clones, around four fifths of them seen just once. What was sequenced was peripheral blood. The receptors originated from a woman aged 60-75 years with active or convalescent COVID-19. Both conserved end residues are part of each CDR3. A D gene is named only where the DNA matches it firmly. The size field is filled for only some rows; it gives once, few, many or a size class.

V gene,D gene,clone size,J gene,CDR3 protein,CDR3 DNA
TRBV18,-,-,TRBJ2-7,CASSLSGRYEQYF,TGTGCCAGCTCACTTTCAGGGAGGTACGAGCAGTACTTC
TRBV19,-,-,TRBJ1-1,CASSMLTGNVAFF,TGTGCCAGTAGTATGCTGACAGGAAACGTAGCTTTCTTT
TRBV29-1,TRBD2,-,TRBJ2-5,CSVEGTSGGAETQYF,TGCAGCGTGGAAGGGACTAGCGGGGGGGCTGAGACCCAGTACTTC
TRBV27,-,-,TRBJ2-5,CASSPRVQETQYF,TGTGCCAGCAGTCCGAGGGTCCAAGAGACCCAGTACTTC
TRBV15,-,-,TRBJ1-5,CATGPGNNQPQHF,TGTGCCACCGGCCCAGGGAACAATCAGCCCCAGCATTTT
TRBV3-1/TRBV3-2,-,-,TRBJ2-7,CASSRDRSYEQYF,TGTGCCAGCAGCCGCGACAGATCCTACGAGCAGTACTTC
TRBV4-1,TRBD1,many,TRBJ1-3,CASSRPTGGSSGNTIYF,TGCGCCAGCAGCCGCCCGACAGGGGGAAGCTCTGGAAACACCATATATTTT
TRBV5-6,TRBD1,once,TRBJ2-2,CASSLLRDRDTGELFF,TGTGCCAGCAGCCTTCTTCGGGACAGGGACACCGGGGAGCTGTTTTTT
TRBV7-9,-,-,TRBJ2-7,CASSSRPGEQYF,TGTGCCAGCAGCTCACGGCCAGGCGAGCAGTACTTC
TRBV24-1,TRBD2,-,TRBJ2-1,CATSDSTGGDNEQFF,TGTGCCACCAGTGACTCGACGGGAGGGGACAATGAGCAGTTCTTC
TRBV5-1,TRBD1,-,TRBJ2-7,CASSSNLRTGVDEQYF,TGCGCCAGCAGCTCAAACCTCCGGACAGGGGTAGACGAGCAGTACTTC
TRBV25-1,-,-,TRBJ2-3,CASSLGVETVTDTQYF,TGTGCCAGCAGCCTAGGGGTGGAGACCGTCACAGATACGCAGTATTTT
TRBV5-8,TRBD1,-,TRBJ1-3,CASSERGQGWNTIYF,TGTGCCAGCAGCGAGAGGGGACAGGGGTGGAACACCATATATTTT
TRBV5-1,TRBD1,-,TRBJ1-6,CASSLGQGIETPLHF,TGCGCCAGCAGCTTGGGACAGGGGATAGAAACACCCCTCCACTTT
TRBV10-3,TRBD1,-,TRBJ2-1,CAIRSLGDRGTQRESHNEQFF,TGTGCCATCAGATCCCTTGGGGACAGGGGGACCCAGCGGGAGTCCCACAATGAGCAGTTCTTC
TRBV6-5,-,-,TRBJ1-4,CASRLTARNNEKLFF,TGTGCCAGCAGGTTGACAGCACGGAATAATGAAAAACTGTTTTTT
TRBV19,-,few,TRBJ1-4,CASSMTGGEKLFF,TGTGCCAGTAGTATGACGGGCGGGGAAAAACTGTTTTTT
TRBV19,-,-,TRBJ1-1,CASTSMVSRGLNTEAFF,TGTGCCAGTACCTCCATGGTTTCCAGGGGCCTGAACACTGAAGCTTTCTTT
TRBV21-1,-,-,TRBJ2-3,CASSKGHRGFTDTQYF,TGTGCCAGCAGCAAAGGACACAGGGGTTTCACAGATACGCAGTATTTT
TRBV4-1,TRBD1,-,TRBJ1-2,CASSQDAPGGSYGYTF,TGCGCCAGCAGCCAAGATGCCCCAGGGGGAAGCTATGGCTACACCTTC
TRBV5-1,TRBD1,-,TRBJ1-2,CASSPGQGLYYGYTF,TGCGCCAGCAGCCCCGGACAGGGGCTTTACTATGGCTACACCTTC
TRBV24-1,-,many,TRBJ1-2,CATSDWRDGYTF,TGTGCCACCAGTGATTGGAGGGATGGCTACACCTTC
TRBV11-2,-,-,TRBJ2-1,CASSLGHSSYNEQFF,TGTGCCAGCAGCTTAGGGCACAGCTCCTACAATGAGCAGTTCTTC
TRBV19,-,-,TRBJ1-2,CASSIDRDSYGYTF,TGTGCCAGTAGTATAGATCGTGACAGCTATGGCTACACCTTC
TRBV19,TRBD2,-,TRBJ2-3,CASSIERGGIDTQYF,TGTGCCAGTAGTATAGAGCGGGGGGGCATAGATACGCAGTATTTT
TRBV19,-,-,TRBJ1-1,CASSTGMNTEAFF,TGTGCCAGTAGTACCGGGATGAACACTGAAGCTTTCTTT
TRBV4-1,TRBD2,few,TRBJ2-7,CASSSREGRSYEQYF,TGCGCCAGCAGTTCGCGGGAGGGCCGCTCCTACGAGCAGTACTTC
TRBV11-3,-,once,TRBJ2-7,CASSLQVGAYEQYF,TGTGCCAGCAGCTTACAAGTGGGAGCCTACGAGCAGTACTTC
TRBV7-9,TRBD1,-,TRBJ1-3,CASSLRDRGTGNTIYF,TGTGCCAGCAGCTTGCGGGACAGGGGGACGGGAAACACCATATATTTT
TRBV10-1,-,-,TRBJ2-2,CASSGTFTGELFF,TGCGCCAGCAGCGGGACTTTCACCGGGGAGCTGTTTTTT
TRBV19,-,-,TRBJ1-3,CASQEGTGNTIYF,TGTGCCAGTCAGGAGGGTACTGGAAACACCATATATTTT
TRBV2,-,-,TRBJ2-1,CASKHPDRSNEQFF,TGTGCCAGCAAACACCCGGACAGAAGCAATGAGCAGTTCTTC
TRBV5-8,TRBD1,-,TRBJ1-4,CASSKGQGTYEKLFF,TGTGCCAGCAGCAAAGGACAGGGGACGTATGAAAAACTGTTTTTT
TRBV7-2,TRBD2,-,TRBJ2-5,CASSPPRIAGMETQYF,TGTGCCAGCAGCCCACCCAGAATAGCGGGGATGGAGACCCAGTACTTC
TRBV5-1,-,-,TRBJ1-1,CASSGLRAGGTEAFF,TGCGCCAGCAGCGGACTCAGGGCCGGGGGCACTGAAGCTTTCTTT
TRBV6-4,TRBD2,-,TRBJ2-1,CASSPLTSGGGEQFF,TGTGCCAGCAGCCCCTTGACTAGCGGGGGCGGTGAGCAGTTCTTC
TRBV6-5,TRBD1,-,TRBJ1-1,CASRDRGRGSAEAFF,TGTGCCAGCAGAGACAGGGGGCGAGGTTCAGCTGAAGCTTTCTTT
TRBV30,TRBD2,once,TRBJ2-1,CAWSSPTPGLGRGEQFF,TGTGCCTGGAGTTCCCCGACTCCGGGACTTGGGAGGGGTGAGCAGTTCTTC
TRBV19,-,-,TRBJ1-5,CASSIWGGRGNQPQHF,TGTGCCAGTAGTATATGGGGCGGTCGTGGCAATCAGCCCCAGCATTTT
TRBV3-1/TRBV3-2,-,once,TRBJ1-1,CASSQDVSEAFF,TGTGCCAGCAGCCAAGATGTCAGTGAAGCTTTCTTT
TRBV13,TRBD2,-,TRBJ2-5,CASSLGLVTETQYF,TGTGCCAGCAGCCTAGGACTAGTAACCGAGACCCAGTACTTC
TRBV29-1,TRBD1,once,TRBJ1-4,CSAWDRGGEKLFF,TGCAGCGCTTGGGACAGGGGCGGTGAAAAACTGTTTTTT
TRBV27,TRBD1,few,TRBJ2-7,CASSTFDRGNYEQYF,TGTGCCAGCAGTACGTTTGACAGGGGAAACTACGAGCAGTACTTC
TRBV5-1,-,-,TRBJ1-4,CASSRGQSNEKLFF,TGCGCCAGCAGCCGAGGACAGTCTAATGAAAAACTGTTTTTT
TRBV7-9,TRBD2,few,TRBJ2-1,CASSPGTSGRYNEQFF,TGTGCCAGCAGCCCCGGGACTAGCGGGAGGTATAATGAGCAGTTCTTC
TRBV7-9,-,-,TRBJ2-3,CASSLGVATDTQYF,TGTGCCAGCAGCTTAGGGGTAGCTACCGATACGCAGTATTTT
TRBV30,TRBD1,-,TRBJ1-5,CAWSVGGTGNQPQHF,TGTGCCTGGAGTGTAGGGGGGACAGGCAATCAGCCCCAGCATTTT
TRBV11-2,TRBD1,-,TRBJ1-1,CASSPLDRVINTEAFF,TGTGCCAGCAGCCCCTTGGACAGGGTTATTAACACTGAAGCTTTCTTT
TRBV5-5,-,-,TRBJ2-5,CASNGGAGETQYF,TGTGCCAGCAATGGAGGGGCCGGCGAGACCCAGTACTTC
TRBV3-1/TRBV3-2,TRBD1,once,TRBJ1-2,CASSPLDRGPNYGYTF,TGTGCCAGCAGCCCGTTAGACAGGGGGCCCAACTATGGCTACACCTTC
TRBV19,-,-,TRBJ2-1,CASRWEGVGEQFF,TGTGCCAGTAGGTGGGAGGGGGTCGGTGAGCAGTTCTTC
TRBV19,-,-,TRBJ2-1,CASSRVASYNEQFF,TGTGCCAGTAGTAGGGTAGCGTCCTACAATGAGCAGTTCTTC
TRBV3-1/TRBV3-2,-,-,TRBJ2-1,CASSQEGTSYNEQFF,TGTGCCAGCAGCCAAGAAGGGACTTCCTACAATGAGCAGTTCTTC
TRBV7-7,-,-,TRBJ2-1,CASSLGVQVGNEQFF,TGTGCTAGCAGCCTCGGTGTTCAGGTTGGCAATGAGCAGTTCTTC
TRBV15,TRBD1,-,TRBJ2-5,CATSSLDRSLGETQYF,TGTGCCACCAGCAGTTTGGACAGGAGTCTTGGAGAGACCCAGTACTTC